One sample yielded the 26 T cell receptor beta chains listed below, sequenced in a study of esophageal squamous cell carcinoma under preoperative chemotherapy. Stated time point: after preoperative PTX-NDP chemotherapy. TCRdb recomputed calls from the PCR reads with MiXCR, one row per CDR3 protein. Altogether 9,500 to 12,000 distinct CDR3 sequences are present, more than 60% being singletons, with the ten largest covering around 30%. This material was collected from a patient given preoperative chemotherapy. The receptors come from a human donor with esophageal squamous cell carcinoma. The donor label of this sample is uncertain.

The chain recombines TRBV6-1 with TRBJ2-1; TRBD1 matches 9 bases. The germline gives CDR1 MNHNS, CDR2 SASEGT. V lost 6 bases to trimming and J lost 10 bases; unmatched junction nucleotides: 10. The CDR3 has 14 residues. In DNA form, the CDR3 reads TGTGCCAGCAGGGAACCGGGACAGGGAGTCGAGCAGTTCTTC. It translates to CASREPGQGVEQFF.

CDR3 sequence reads: CASSNPNQPQHF. In DNA, the CDR3 is TGTGCCAGCTCTAACCCGAATCAGCCCCAGCATTTT. V and J are TRBV6-1 and TRBJ1-5, with no clear D. V shed 8 bases and J shed 4 bases, with 9 bases lying between them. Germline V CDR1 and CDR2: MNHNS, SASEGT. CDR3 length: 12 amino acids.

This clonotype was counted once. The V gene is TRBV6-1, the J gene TRBJ2-1, with D maybe TRBD2 (7 bases). Germline assignment: CDR1 MNHNS and CDR2 SASEGT. Trimming left V 7 bases short and J 7 bases short, with 20 bases between. The CDR3 is 15 residues long. DNA for the CDR3: TGTGCCAGCAATGGGGGGAGGGGGTCGGAAAATGAGCAGTTCTTC. As protein: CASNGGRGSENEQFF.

This chain links TRBV7-6 with TRBJ2-4; D is unclear. V dropped 3 bases and J dropped 13 bases, with 22 bases sitting between them. CDR1 and CDR2 from the germline V gene are SGHVS and FNYEAQ. The CDR3 extends over 15 amino acids. As DNA, the CDR3 is TGTGCCAGCAGCTTGGGTATGGCCGGCAAAAACACCCAGTACTTC. Translating it yields CASSLGMAGKNTQYF.

The chain employs TRBV6-5 and TRBJ2-3; D is uncertain. The V end lost 6 bases, the J end lost 5 bases, and 15 bases lay between the germline ends. The CDR3 covers 14 residues. CDR1 and CDR2 from the germline V gene are MNHEY and SVGAGI. The CDR3 DNA reads TGTGCCAGCAGGTGCTCGAGAGGCAAAGATACGCAGTATTTT. It specifies CASRCSRGKDTQYF.

For this clonotype: Its ends do not fully match the called genes, so a read error is possible. The V and J genes are TRBV6-1 and TRBJ2-3, with 7 bases identical to TRBD2. This CDR3 contains 16 residues. Germline V lookup: CDR1 MNHNS, CDR2 SASEGT. The CDR3 reads CASSVLGGCDKDTQYF. The CDR3 DNA is TGTGCCAGCAGTGTCTTGGGGGGGTGCGACAAAGATACGCAGTATTTC.

J is TRBJ2-2 and V is TRBV6-1; TRBD2 matches 8 bases. TRBJ2-3 matches the DNA end more closely, so the J call is doubtful. Germline values: CDR1 MNHNS, CDR2 SASEGT. The CDR3 is 22 amino acids. CDR3 loop: CASRGTKRGPGLPGVGPGAQYF. The DNA of the CDR3 is TGTGCCAGCAGGGGGACTAAGCGGGGGCCGGGACTACCGGGTGTGGGGCCCGGGGCGCAGTATTTT.

The chain uses TRBV11-2 and TRBJ1-1, with a weak D call TRBD1 (6 bases). The CDR3 covers 13 residues. Germline CDR1 is SGHAT and CDR2 is FQNNGV. The V gene lost 4 bases and the J gene lost 1 base, with 7 bases spanning the gap. The CDR3 DNA reads as TGTGCCAGCAGCTCACAGGGGAACACTGAAGCTTTCTTT. It specifies CASSSQGNTEAFF.

The chain combines TRBV6-5 with TRBJ2-1; the match to TRBD2 covers 10 bases. The J call may be incorrect, as the DNA end agrees better with TRBJ2-5. The CDR3 has 16 amino acids. CDR1 is MNHEY, CDR2 SVGAGI, per germline. DNA of the CDR3: TGTGCCAGCAGTTACTCGGGGAGCGGGAGGGGAGAGACCCAGTACTTC. Translating it yields CASSYSGSGRGETQYF.

About this clonotype: Mismatch with germline at one junction end may stem from a read error. The gene calls are TRBV6-1 and TRBJ2-4, with a possible D match to TRBD2 (7 bases). CDR1 is MNHNS and CDR2 is SASEGT in the germline V gene. The CDR3 extends over 16 amino acids. As DNA, the CDR3 is TGTGCCAGCCGTGAGGGGGGGGCGGGAGCCAAAGACACGCAGTACTTC. Translation: CASREGGAGAKDTQYF.

The chain is built from TRBV12-3 or TRBV12-4 and TRBJ2-5; D gene unclear. The last part of the DNA fits TRBJ2-1 better; the J call may be wrong. This CDR3 region has 13 residues. The CDR3 nucleotides are TGTGCCAGCAGTTTTGACCTGGTGGAGACCCAGTTCTTC. Translating gives CASSFDLVETQFF.

The J gene is TRBJ2-2, the V gene TRBV27; possibly TRBD2 for D (6 bases). V was pared by 3 bases and J by 12 bases, with 20 bases between. The CDR3 spans 15 residues. The germline V gene has CDR1 MNHEY and CDR2 SMNVEV (reference sequence). DNA of the CDR3: TGTGCCAGCAGTTTGTCGGAGGGGAGTACAGAGAAGCTGTTTTTT. Translating it yields CASSLSEGSTEKLFF.

This rearrangement joins TRBV6-1 to TRBJ2-5; D is perhaps TRBD1 or TRBD2 (5 bases each). The assigned J gene may be wrong: the sequence end matches TRBJ2-1 better. The germline CDR1 and CDR2 sequences are MNHNS and SASEGT. The CDR3 is 14 residues long. The chain's CDR3 is CASRTGQHRGEQFF. DNA for the CDR3: TGTGCCAGCAGAACCGGGCAGCACCGGGGCGAGCAGTTCTTC.

This clonotype came up a few times. This rearrangement joins TRBV6-1 to TRBJ2-1; no clear D. V lost 3 bases to trimming and J lost 4 bases, with 13 bases between them. From germline, CDR1 is MNHNS and CDR2 SASEGT. The CDR3 runs to 15 residues. CDR3 nucleotides: TGTGCCAGCAGTGAGGCTAACGACGGGTACAATGAGCAGTTCTTC. This sequence encodes CASSEANDGYNEQFF.

Concerning this clonotype: The germline gene is not matched at one end of the junction; a read error may be the cause. This chain joins TRBV6-5 and TRBJ2-1; TRBD1 might be the D (5 bases). The CDR3 length is 15 residues. Germline CDR1 and CDR2: MNHEY and SVGAGI. Written as DNA, the CDR3 is TGTGCCAGCAGTTCTAGGGGCGTATGCTCCAATGAGCAGTATTTC. Amino acids: CASSSRGVCSNEQYF.

By share, this clonotype ranks as medium-sized. The chain has TRBV6-1 and TRBJ1-3, with unresolved D. Between the trimmed V and J ends, which lost 3 bases and 0 bases, there was a span of 9 bases. The length of the CDR3 is 15 residues. From germline, CDR1 is MNHNS and CDR2 SASEGT. The chain's CDR3 is CASSDRPDSGNTIYF. DNA for the CDR3: TGTGCCAGCAGTGACAGACCTGACTCTGGAAACACCATATATTTT.

The J gene is TRBJ2-1, the V gene TRBV6-1, with TRBD1 matching 9 bases. The J call may be faulty, since TRBJ2-5 better matches the DNA end. This CDR3 comprises 14 residues. In germline, CDR1 is MNHNS, CDR2 SASEGT. This chain's CDR3 is CASISGQGIETQYF. The CDR3 region has the DNA TGTGCCAGCATATCGGGACAGGGTATAGAGACCCAGTACTTC.

The rearrangement joins TRBV6-1 to TRBJ2-1, with 7 bases matching TRBD2. This CDR3 region has 13 residues. Germline V gives CDR1 MNHNS, CDR2 SASEGT. Trimming took 2 bases from V and 7 from J; bases not matched to a gene: 2. CDR3 in DNA: TGTGCCAGCAGTGAAATACTAGCGAATGAGCAGTTCTTC. This encodes CASSEILANEQFF.

This clonotype was counted only a few times. The chain couples TRBV25-1 to TRBJ2-1; 7 positions match TRBD2. Trimming cost V 8 bases and J 13 bases; bases outside gene matches: 20. CDR1 and CDR2 from the germline V gene are MGHDK and SYGVNS. This CDR3 spans 15 amino acids. CDR3 bases: TGTGCCAGCCTACCGTCGATGGGGGGGATCCAGACCCAGTTCTTC. Its protein is CASLPSMGGIQTQFF.

The CDR3 region is CATSDIWGNPTSSYNEQFF. The CDR3 DNA sequence: TGTGCCACCAGCGACATCTGGGGGAACCCCACCAGCTCCTACAATGAGCAGTTCTTC. V usage is TRBV15 and J usage is TRBJ2-1; possibly TRBD1 or TRBD2 for D (5 bases each). The CDR3 spans 19 residues. The ends were cut back, 5 bases at V and 0 bases at J, with 23 bases in the middle. Germline V gene lookup returns CDR1 LNHNV and CDR2 YYDKDF (reference sequence).

The chain links TRBV5-1 to TRBJ1-1; 7 nucleotides line up with TRBD1. Trimming cost V 0 bases and J 1 base; bases outside gene matches: 0. The germline V gene has CDR1 SGHRS and CDR2 YFSETQ. CDR3 length: 14 residues. Here the CDR3 reads CASSLGTGNTEAFF. The DNA for the CDR3 is TGCGCCAGCAGCTTGGGGACAGGGAACACTGAAGCTTTCTTT. The complete variable domain, with remaining parts taken from reference TRBV5-1 and TRBJ1-1, reads KAGVTQTPRYLIKTRGQQVTLSCSPISGHRSVSWYQQTPGQGLQFLFEYFSETQRNKGNFPGRFSGRQFSNSRSEMNVSTLELGDSALYLCASSLGTGNTEAFFGQGTRLTVV.

This sequence joins TRBV6-1 and TRBJ2-7; TRBD2 agrees at 11 bases. The J call may be faulty, since TRBJ2-1 better matches the DNA end. Germline V gene data show CDR1 as MNHNS and CDR2 as SASEGT. CDR3 size: 15 residues. CDR3 sequence (DNA): TGTGCCAGCAGTGAGGGACTAGCGGACTACAATGAGCAGTTCTTC. Translation gives CASSEGLADYNEQFF.

Comments on this clonotype: Its ends do not fully match the called genes, so a read error is possible. The chain employs TRBV10-1 and TRBJ1-2; D unresolved. This CDR3 has 12 amino acids. Germline CDR1 is WNHNN and CDR2 is SYGVQD (reference sequence). This chain's CDR3 is CASSESTVSAIF. CDR3 DNA: TGCGCCAGCAGTGAGTCTACAGTCTCGGCCATCTTT.

The chain links TRBV27 to TRBJ2-3; D may be TRBD1 (6 bases). Trimming shortened V by 2 bases and J by 5 bases, and 14 bases separated the two germline ends. The CDR3 runs 15 residues. Germline loops: CDR1 MNHEY, CDR2 SMNVEV (reference sequence). The CDR3: CASSLGAGERDTQYF. The CDR3 DNA reads as TGTGCCAGCAGTTTAGGGGCAGGGGAGAGAGATACGCAGTATTTT.

V is TRBV6-1 and J is TRBJ2-3; tentatively, D is TRBD1 or TRBD2 (5 bases each). The CDR3 is made up of 13 amino acids. Germline CDR1 reads MNHNS; CDR2 reads SASEGT. Trimming pared 5 bases from V and 1 base from J, leaving 7 bases between. The CDR3 region has the DNA TGTGCCAGCAGTCCGGGACGCACAGATACGCAGTATTTT. It is translated as CASSPGRTDTQYF.

The genes are TRBV7-9 and TRBJ1-1; 8 bases align to TRBD1. The CDR3 has 16 amino acids. Germline assignment: CDR1 SEHNR and CDR2 FQNEAQ (reference sequence). V was clipped by 5 bases and J by 1 base; unmatched bases: 9. CDR3 bases: TGTGCCAGCAGCCCCCGGACAGGGCGCAGGAACACTGAAGCTTTCTTT. It specifies CASSPRTGRRNTEAFF.